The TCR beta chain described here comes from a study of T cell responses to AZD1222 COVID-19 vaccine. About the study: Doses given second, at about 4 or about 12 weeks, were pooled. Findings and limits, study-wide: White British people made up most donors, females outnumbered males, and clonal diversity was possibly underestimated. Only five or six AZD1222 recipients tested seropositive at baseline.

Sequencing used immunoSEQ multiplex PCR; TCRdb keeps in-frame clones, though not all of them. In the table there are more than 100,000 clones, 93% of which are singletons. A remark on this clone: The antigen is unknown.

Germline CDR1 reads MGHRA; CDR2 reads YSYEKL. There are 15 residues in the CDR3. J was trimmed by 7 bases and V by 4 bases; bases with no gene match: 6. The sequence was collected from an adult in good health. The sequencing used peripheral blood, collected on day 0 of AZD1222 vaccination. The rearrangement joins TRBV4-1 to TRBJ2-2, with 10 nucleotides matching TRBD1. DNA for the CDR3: TGCGCCAGCAGCCCACGACAGGGGGCCGGCGGGGAGCTGTTTTTT. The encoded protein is CASSPRQGAGGELFF.